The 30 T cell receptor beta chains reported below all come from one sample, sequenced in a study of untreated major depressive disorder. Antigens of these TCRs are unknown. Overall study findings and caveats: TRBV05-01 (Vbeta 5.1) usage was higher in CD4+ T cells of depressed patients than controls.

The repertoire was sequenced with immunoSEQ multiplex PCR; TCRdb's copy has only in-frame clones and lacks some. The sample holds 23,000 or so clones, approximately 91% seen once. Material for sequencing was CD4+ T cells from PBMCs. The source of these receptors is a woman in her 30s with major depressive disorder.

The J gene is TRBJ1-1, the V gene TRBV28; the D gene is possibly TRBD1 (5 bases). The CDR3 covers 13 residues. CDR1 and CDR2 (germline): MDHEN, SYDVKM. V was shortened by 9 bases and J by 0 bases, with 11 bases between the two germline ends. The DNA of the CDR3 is TGTGCCAGTAAACAGGATATGAACACTGAAGCTTTCTTT. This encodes CASKQDMNTEAFF.

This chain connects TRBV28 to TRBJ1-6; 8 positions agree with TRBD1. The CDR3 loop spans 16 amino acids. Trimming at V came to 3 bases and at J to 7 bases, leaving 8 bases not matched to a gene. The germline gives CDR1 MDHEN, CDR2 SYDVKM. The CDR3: CASSLNLGTGNSPLHF. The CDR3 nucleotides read TGTGCCAGCAGTTTGAATCTAGGGACAGGAAATTCACCCCTCCACTTT.

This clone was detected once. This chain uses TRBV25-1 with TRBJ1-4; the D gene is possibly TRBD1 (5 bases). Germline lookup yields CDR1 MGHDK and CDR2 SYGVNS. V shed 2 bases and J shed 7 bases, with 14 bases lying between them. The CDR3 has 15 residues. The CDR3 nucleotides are TGTGCCAGCAGTGAAATAAGGGGTTCGGCTGAAAAACTGTTTTTT. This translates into CASSEIRGSAEKLFF.

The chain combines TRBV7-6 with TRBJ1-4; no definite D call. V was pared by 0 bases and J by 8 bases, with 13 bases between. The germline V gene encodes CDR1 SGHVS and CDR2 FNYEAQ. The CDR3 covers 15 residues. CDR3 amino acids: CASSLALTIGEKLFF. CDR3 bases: TGTGCCAGCAGCTTAGCGCTTACCATTGGGGAAAAACTGTTTTTT.

CDR3: CASSLLGQQRGDTQYF. As DNA, the CDR3 is TGTGCCAGCAGCCTATTAGGACAACAACGAGGGGATACGCAGTATTTT. The chain carries TRBV5-6 and TRBJ2-3; D could derive from TRBD1 or TRBD2 (5 bases each). CDR1 SGHDT and CDR2 YYEEEE come from the germline V gene. V lost 4 bases and J 6 bases, leaving 21 bases between the germline ends. The CDR3 has 16 residues.

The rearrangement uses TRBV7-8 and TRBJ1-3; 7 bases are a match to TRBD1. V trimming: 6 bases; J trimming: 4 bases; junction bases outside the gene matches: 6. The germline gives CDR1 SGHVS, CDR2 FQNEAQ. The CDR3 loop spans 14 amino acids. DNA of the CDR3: TGTGCCAGCAGTCAAGACAGGGCCGGAAACACCATATATTTT. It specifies CASSQDRAGNTIYF.

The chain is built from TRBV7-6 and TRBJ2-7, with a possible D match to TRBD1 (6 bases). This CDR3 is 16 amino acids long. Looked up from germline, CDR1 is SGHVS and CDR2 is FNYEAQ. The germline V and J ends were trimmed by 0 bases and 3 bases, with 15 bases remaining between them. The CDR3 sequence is CASSLAKGDVIYEQYF. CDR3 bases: TGTGCCAGCAGCTTAGCGAAGGGGGATGTTATCTACGAGCAGTACTTC.

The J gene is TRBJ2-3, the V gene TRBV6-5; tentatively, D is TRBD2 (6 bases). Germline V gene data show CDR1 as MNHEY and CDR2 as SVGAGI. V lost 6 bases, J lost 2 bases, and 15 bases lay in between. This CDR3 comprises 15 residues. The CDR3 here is CASSPSRTITDTQYF. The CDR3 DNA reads TGTGCCAGCAGCCCCTCCCGGACTATCACAGATACGCAGTATTTT.

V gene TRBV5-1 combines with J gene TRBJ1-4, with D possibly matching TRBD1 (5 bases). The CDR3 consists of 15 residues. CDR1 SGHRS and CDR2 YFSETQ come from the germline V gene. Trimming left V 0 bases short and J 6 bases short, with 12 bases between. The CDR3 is CASSLAGASHEKLFF. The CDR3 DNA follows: TGCGCCAGCAGCTTGGCCGGGGCATCGCATGAAAAACTGTTTTTT.

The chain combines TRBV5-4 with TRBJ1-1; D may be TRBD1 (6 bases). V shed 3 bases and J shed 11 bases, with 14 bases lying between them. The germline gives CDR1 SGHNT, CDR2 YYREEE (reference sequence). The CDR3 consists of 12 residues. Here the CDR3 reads CASSSRGSGAFF. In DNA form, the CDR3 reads TGTGCCAGCAGCTCCAGGGGTTCTGGGGCTTTCTTT.

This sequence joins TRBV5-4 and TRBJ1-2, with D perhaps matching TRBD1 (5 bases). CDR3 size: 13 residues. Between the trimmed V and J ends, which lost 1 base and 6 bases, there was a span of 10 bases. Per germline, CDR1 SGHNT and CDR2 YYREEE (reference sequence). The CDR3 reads CASSLPGWNGYTF. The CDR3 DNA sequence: TGTGCCAGCAGCTTGCCAGGGTGGAATGGCTACACCTTC.

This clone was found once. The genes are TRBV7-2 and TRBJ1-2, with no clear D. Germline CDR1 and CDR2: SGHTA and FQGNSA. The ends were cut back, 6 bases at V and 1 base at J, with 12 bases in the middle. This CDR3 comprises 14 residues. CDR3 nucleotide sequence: TGTGCCAGCAGTCCCGGCCCGGGTAACTATGGCTACACCTTC. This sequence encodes CASSPGPGNYGYTF.

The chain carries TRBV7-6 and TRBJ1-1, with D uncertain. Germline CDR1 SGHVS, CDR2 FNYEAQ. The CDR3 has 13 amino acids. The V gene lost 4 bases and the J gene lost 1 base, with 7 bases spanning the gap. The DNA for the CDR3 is TGTGCCAGCAGCTGGAACCAGAACACTGAAGCTTTCTTT. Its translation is CASSWNQNTEAFF.

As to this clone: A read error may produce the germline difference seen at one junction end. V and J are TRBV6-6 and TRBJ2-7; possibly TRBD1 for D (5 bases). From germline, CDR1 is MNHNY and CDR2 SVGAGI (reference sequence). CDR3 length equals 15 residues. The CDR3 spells CASSDSTGASYEQYF. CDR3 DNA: TGTGCCAGCAGTGACTCAACTGGGGCATCCTACGAGCAGTACTTC.

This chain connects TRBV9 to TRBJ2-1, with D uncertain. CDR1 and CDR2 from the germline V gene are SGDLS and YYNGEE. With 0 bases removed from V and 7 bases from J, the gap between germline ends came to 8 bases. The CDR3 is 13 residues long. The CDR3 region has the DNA TGTGCCAGCAGCGTAGCACAGCTTAATGAGCAGTTCTTC. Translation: CASSVAQLNEQFF.

The CDR3 DNA reads TGCGCCAGCAGCCAAGATATGACAGGAAGCTCTGGGGCCAACGTCCTGACTTTC. Translating gives CASSQDMTGSSGANVLTF. The gene calls are TRBV4-1 and TRBJ2-6; the D gene is possibly TRBD1 (6 bases). CDR1 and CDR2 from the germline V gene are MGHRA and YSYEKL. Trimming shortened V by 0 bases and J by 0 bases, and 12 bases separated the two germline ends. The CDR3 covers 18 residues.

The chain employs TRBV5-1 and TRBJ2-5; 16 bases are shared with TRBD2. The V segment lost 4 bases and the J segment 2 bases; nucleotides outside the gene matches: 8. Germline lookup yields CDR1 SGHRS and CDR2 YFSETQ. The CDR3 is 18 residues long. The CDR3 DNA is TGCGCCAGCAGCCCCCGAGGGACTAGCGGGAGGGCGCAAGAGACCCAGTACTTC. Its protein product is CASSPRGTSGRAQETQYF.

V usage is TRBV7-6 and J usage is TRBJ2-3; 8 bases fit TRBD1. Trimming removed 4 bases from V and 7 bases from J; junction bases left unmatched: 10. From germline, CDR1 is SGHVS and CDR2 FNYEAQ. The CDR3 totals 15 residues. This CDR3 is CASSSGQGAAYTQYF. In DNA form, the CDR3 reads TGTGCCAGCAGCTCCGGGCAGGGGGCCGCCTATACGCAGTATTTT.

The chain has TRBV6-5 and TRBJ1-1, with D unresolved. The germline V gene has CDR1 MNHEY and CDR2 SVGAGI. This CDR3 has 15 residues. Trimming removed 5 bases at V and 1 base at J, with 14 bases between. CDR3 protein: CASSRGPAPNTEAFF. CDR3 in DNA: TGTGCCAGCAGTCGAGGGCCTGCCCCGAACACTGAAGCTTTCTTT.

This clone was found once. The CDR3: CASSPSKETQYF. CDR3 nucleotide sequence: TGTGCCAGCAGCCCCTCGAAAGAGACCCAGTACTTC. The genes are TRBV5-4 and TRBJ2-5; no clear D gene. CDR1 SGHNT and CDR2 YYREEE come from the germline V gene (reference sequence). This CDR3 region has 12 residues. Trimming stripped 4 bases from V and 3 bases from J, with 7 bases between.

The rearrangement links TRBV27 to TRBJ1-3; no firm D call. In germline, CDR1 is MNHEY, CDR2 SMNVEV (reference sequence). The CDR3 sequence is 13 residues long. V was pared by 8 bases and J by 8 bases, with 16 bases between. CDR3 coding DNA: TGTGCCAGCCACGTGCGTTTCTCTTACACCATATATTTT. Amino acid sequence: CASHVRFSYTIYF.

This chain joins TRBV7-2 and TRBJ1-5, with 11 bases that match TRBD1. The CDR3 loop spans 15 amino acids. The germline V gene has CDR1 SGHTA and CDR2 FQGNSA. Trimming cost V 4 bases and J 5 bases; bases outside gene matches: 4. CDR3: CASSSGQGGHQPQHF. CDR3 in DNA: TGTGCCAGCAGCTCGGGACAGGGGGGCCATCAGCCCCAGCATTTT.

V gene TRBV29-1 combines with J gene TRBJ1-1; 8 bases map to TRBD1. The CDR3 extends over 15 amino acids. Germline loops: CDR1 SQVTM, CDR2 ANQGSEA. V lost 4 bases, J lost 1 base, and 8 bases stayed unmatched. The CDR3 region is CSVAGQGRWNTEAFF. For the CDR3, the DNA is TGCAGCGTTGCCGGACAGGGACGGTGGAACACTGAAGCTTTCTTT.

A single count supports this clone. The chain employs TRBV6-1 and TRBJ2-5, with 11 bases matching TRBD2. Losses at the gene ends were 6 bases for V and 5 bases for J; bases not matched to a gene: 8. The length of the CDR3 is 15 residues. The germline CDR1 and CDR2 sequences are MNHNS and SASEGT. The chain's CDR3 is CASRGGTSGGETQYF. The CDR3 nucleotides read TGTGCCAGCAGAGGGGGGACTAGCGGTGGGGAGACCCAGTACTTC.

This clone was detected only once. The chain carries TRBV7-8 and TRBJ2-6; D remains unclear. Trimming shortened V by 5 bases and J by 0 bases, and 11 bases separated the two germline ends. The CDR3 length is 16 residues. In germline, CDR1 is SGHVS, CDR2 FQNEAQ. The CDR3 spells CASSPSWSSGANVLTF. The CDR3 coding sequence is TGTGCCAGCAGCCCTTCTTGGTCCTCTGGGGCCAACGTCCTGACTTTC.

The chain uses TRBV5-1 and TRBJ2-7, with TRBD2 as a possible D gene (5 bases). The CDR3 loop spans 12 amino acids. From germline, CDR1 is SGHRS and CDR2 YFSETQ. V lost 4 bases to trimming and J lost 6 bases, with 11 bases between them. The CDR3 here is CASSAGLSEQYF. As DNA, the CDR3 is TGCGCCAGCAGCGCTGGACTCTCCGAGCAGTACTTC.

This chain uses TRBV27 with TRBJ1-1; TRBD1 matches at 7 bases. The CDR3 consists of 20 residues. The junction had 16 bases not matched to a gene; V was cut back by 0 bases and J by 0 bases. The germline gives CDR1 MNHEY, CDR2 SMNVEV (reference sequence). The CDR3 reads CASSLSSGGEDRRMNTEAFF. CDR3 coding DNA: TGTGCCAGCAGTTTATCGAGTGGGGGCGAGGACAGGCGCATGAACACTGAAGCTTTCTTT.

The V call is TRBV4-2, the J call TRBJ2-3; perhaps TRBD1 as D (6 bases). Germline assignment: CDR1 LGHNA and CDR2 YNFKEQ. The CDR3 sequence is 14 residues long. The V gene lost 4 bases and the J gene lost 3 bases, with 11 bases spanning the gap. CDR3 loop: CASSLQGLTDTQYF. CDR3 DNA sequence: TGTGCCAGCAGCCTACAGGGTTTAACAGATACGCAGTATTTT.

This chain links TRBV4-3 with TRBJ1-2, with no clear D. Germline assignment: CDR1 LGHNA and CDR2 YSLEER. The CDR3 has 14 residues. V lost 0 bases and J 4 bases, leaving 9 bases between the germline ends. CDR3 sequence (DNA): TGCGCCAGCAGCCAAGATAGGGAAGTCTATGGCTACACCTTC. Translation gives CASSQDREVYGYTF.

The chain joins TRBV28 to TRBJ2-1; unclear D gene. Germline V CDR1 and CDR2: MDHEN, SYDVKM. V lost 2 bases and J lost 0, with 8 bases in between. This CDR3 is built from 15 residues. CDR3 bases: TGTGCCAGCAGTTTAGGTGGACCCTCCTACAATGAGCAGTTCTTC. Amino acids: CASSLGGPSYNEQFF.